The 4 T cell receptor beta chains given below trace back to one sample, sequenced in a study of shared clonotypes between healthy human individuals. Profiling relied on immunoSEQ multiplex PCR, and the TCRdb table lists in-frame clones only, not all of them. This sample has nearly 500,000 clones, with 76% found just once. Sequencing was done on a sample of PBMCs. The receptor source for this set is a woman in her thirties or forties in good health. Some clones in this sample may be carry-over from other donors' samples.

The genes are TRBV6-1 and TRBJ2-1; possibly TRBD2 for D (5 bases). Germline V gene lookup returns CDR1 MNHNS and CDR2 SASEGT. V dropped 3 bases and J dropped 2 bases, with 17 bases sitting between them. This CDR3 region has 17 residues. Here the CDR3 reads CASSEVFPGVTYNEQFF. As DNA, the CDR3 is TGTGCCAGCAGTGAGGTTTTCCCCGGGGTGACCTACAATGAGCAGTTCTTC.

This chain connects TRBV27 to TRBJ2-1, with 11 nucleotides matching TRBD2. With V trimmed by 4 bases and J by 9 bases, 11 bases remained unmatched. This CDR3 spans 16 amino acids. In germline, CDR1 is MNHEY, CDR2 SMNVEV (reference sequence). CDR3 DNA: TGTGCCAGCAGTTCCACGACTCTAGCGGGAGGTTCTGAGCAGTTCTTC. Translated, it gives CASSSTTLAGGSEQFF.

This clone was observed a handful of times. J is TRBJ2-1 and V is TRBV7-2; D call uncertain. Deletions cut 5 bases from V and 9 bases from J, with 11 bases between. The CDR3 covers 12 residues. The germline CDR1 and CDR2 sequences are SGHTA and FQGNSA. The CDR3 loop is CASSQLGLEQFF. CDR3 DNA: TGTGCCAGCAGCCAGCTGGGCCTTGAGCAGTTCTTC.

The chain couples TRBV2 to TRBJ2-7; D ambiguous. The CDR3 consists of 13 residues. Germline V gene lookup returns CDR1 SNHLY and CDR2 FYNNEI. V was cut by 5 bases and J by 0 bases, with 8 bases left in between. CDR3 region: CASSLGGSYEQYF. Here the CDR3 DNA reads TGTGCCAGCAGTTTAGGCGGCTCCTACGAGCAGTACTTC.